This T cell receptor (beta chain) came from a study of blood T cells in healthy people across ages. This clonotype came up a few times. Using a J-beta primer mix together with a sample-barcoded 5' primer, a second PCR was run for roughly 6 to 12 cycles. Via MiXCR, TCRdb re-called the 5' RACE reads, giving one row per CDR3 protein. In the table there are 1.5 million to 2 million distinct CDR3 sequences, 28% of which are singletons. Total RNA extraction produced at least 6 micrograms (per sample) for the study. The V gene lost 6 bases and the J gene lost 0 bases, with 12 bases spanning the gap. There are 16 residues in the CDR3. The germline gives CDR1 MNHEY, CDR2 SMNVEV (reference sequence).

Input material: blood. The clonotype was recovered from a woman aged 25-40 years in good health. The chain employs TRBV27 and TRBJ2-6; a weak D match, TRBD2 (5 bases). As DNA, the CDR3 is TGTGCCAGCAGGCTAGCACAGAGCTCTGGGGCCAACGTCCTGACTTTC. It is translated as CASRLAQSSGANVLTF.